This T cell receptor beta chain stems from a study of chemoradiotherapy in HPV16-positive cancers. Study findings and constraints: Candidate HPV-specific clones and E7-related TCR motifs grew in tumor during treatment. HPV-responsive T-cell expansion during chemoradiotherapy was linked to improved recurrence-free survival in HPV16-positive patients.

Produced via immunoSEQ multiplex PCR; TCRdb's table is partial and in-frame only. Of 6,500 to 10,000 clones in the sample, 70% to 90% are singletons; the top ten hold 14% to 15%. To note about this clone: Its antigen is unidentified.

The CDR3 is made up of 12 amino acids. The ends were cut back, 4 bases at V and 4 bases at J, with 8 bases in the middle. CDR1 and CDR2 from the germline V gene are GTSNPN and SVGIG (reference sequence). This receptor was identified in a human donor with HPV-associated anogenital cancer. The chain carries TRBV30 and TRBJ1-3; D gene uncertain. Specimen: blood, collected from a patient who underwent chemoradiotherapy. CDR3 nucleotide sequence: TGTGCCTGGAACCCCCCGGGAAACACCATATATTTT. This translates into CAWNPPGNTIYF.